Below are 23 T cell receptor beta chains sequenced from a single sample in a study of kidney transplant recipient with SARS-CoV-2 infection. TCRdb processed the reads anew with MiXCR; each CDR3 protein has one entry. Of approximately 250,000 distinct CDR3 sequences listed, around 28% are singletons. This material consisted of a blood sample, taken at baseline and on day 111 from a kidney transplant recipient. These receptors all come from a male patient between 25 and 39 years old who had COVID-19 and was a kidney transplant recipient. Some T cells may be graft donor cells.

V and J are TRBV11-3 and TRBJ1-1; D is unclear. Trimming removed 4 bases at V and 4 bases at J, with 7 bases between. The CDR3 spans 12 residues. The V gene's germline CDR1 is SGHNT and CDR2 YENEEA. The CDR3: CASSSRTTEAFF. CDR3 nucleotides: TGTGCCAGCAGCTCCCGGACCACTGAAGCTTTCTTT.

As to this clonotype: A read error may produce the germline difference seen at one junction end. The J gene is TRBJ1-2, the V gene TRBV7-9; D is undetermined. The CDR3 totals 17 residues. The germline CDR1 and CDR2 sequences are SEHNR and FQNEAQ (reference sequence). The CDR3 sequence: CASSRGRYHGKTYGCTF. CDR3 DNA sequence: TGTGCCAGCAGCAGAGGAAGATACCATGGAAAGACCTATGGCTGCACCTTC.

To note about this clonotype: A much larger clone differs by one base, so this may be a read error. The genes are TRBV4-3 and TRBJ1-1, with D hard to call. The length of the CDR3 is 15 residues. Germline CDR1 and CDR2: LGHNA and YSLEER. Trimming pared 0 bases from V and 5 bases from J, leaving 13 bases between. CDR3 in DNA: TGCGCCAGCAGCCAAGAGGCAGGAGCTGGGACTGAAGCTTTCTTT. This encodes CASSQEAGAGTEAFF.

Comment on this clonotype: Being one base from a much bigger clone, this may be a read error. V usage is TRBV11-3 and J usage is TRBJ2-1; D is possibly TRBD1 (5 bases). Germline V gene lookup returns CDR1 SGHNT and CDR2 YENEEA. V gave up 3 bases and J gave up 1 base, with 10 bases separating them. CDR3 size: 15 residues. The CDR3 region has the DNA TGTGCCAGCAGCTTGACAGCGAGGTCCTACAATGAGCAGTTCTTC. This encodes CASSLTARSYNEQFF.

This clonotype appeared many times. The chain joins TRBV24-1 to TRBJ2-4, with 9 bases identical to TRBD1. The CDR3 consists of 15 residues. Losses at the gene ends were 2 bases for V and 4 bases for J; bases not matched to a gene: 2. Looked up from germline, CDR1 is KGHDR and CDR2 is SFDVKD. The CDR3 nucleotides read TGTGCCACCAGTGATTCGACAGGGGGGAAAAACATTCAGTACTTC. Amino acids: CATSDSTGGKNIQYF.

For this clonotype: A much larger clone differs by one base, so this may be a read error. The chain joins TRBV6-5 to TRBJ2-5, with unresolved D. The germline V gene has CDR1 MNHEY and CDR2 SVGAGI. The CDR3 covers 16 residues. CDR3 in amino acids: CASRSPFVLVGETQHF. DNA of the CDR3: TGTGCCAGCAGGTCCCCATTTGTTCTGGTTGGAGAGACCCAGCACTTC.

This clonotype has ten or more counts. V is TRBV11-1 and J is TRBJ1-1, with D perhaps matching TRBD1 (5 bases). The CDR3 covers 15 residues. V was pared by 0 bases and J by 5 bases, with 13 bases between. Germline V gives CDR1 SGHAT, CDR2 FQDESV (reference sequence). The CDR3 reads CASSLARGAGTEAFF. The CDR3 bases are TGTGCCAGCAGCTTAGCGCGGGGAGCAGGGACTGAAGCTTTCTTT.

This clonotype appeared many times. CDR3 residues: CASSLTPGQGRGYTF. CDR3 DNA sequence: TGTGCCAGCAGCTTAACCCCGGGACAGGGTAGGGGCTACACCTTC. The chain combines TRBV7-8 with TRBJ1-2; 9 bases match TRBD1. The V segment lost 2 bases and the J segment 8 bases; nucleotides outside the gene matches: 9. CDR1 SGHVS and CDR2 FQNEAQ come from the germline V gene. The CDR3 loop spans 15 amino acids.

Many counts were recorded for this clonotype. The genes are TRBV6-6 and TRBJ2-2, with D perhaps matching TRBD2 (5 bases). Per germline, CDR1 MNHNY and CDR2 SVGAGI (reference sequence). The CDR3 loop spans 12 amino acids. V was clipped by 6 bases and J by 6 bases, with 8 bases between them. The CDR3 here is CASRKEAGELFF. The CDR3, as DNA: TGTGCCAGCAGAAAGGAGGCCGGGGAGCTGTTTTTT.

This rearrangement joins TRBV11-2 to TRBJ2-1; D could derive from TRBD1 or TRBD2 (5 bases each). Germline lookup yields CDR1 SGHAT and CDR2 FQNNGV. V was trimmed by 6 bases and J by 6 bases, leaving 15 bases between them. The CDR3 sequence is 14 residues long. The CDR3 is CASSQGTRFNEQFF. Here the CDR3 DNA reads TGTGCCAGCAGTCAAGGGACCCGGTTCAATGAGCAGTTCTTC. Together with reference TRBV11-2 and TRBJ2-1, the CDR3 gives the full variable domain: EAGVAQSPRYKIIEKRQSVAFWCNPISGHATLYWYQQILGQGPKLLIQFQNNGVVDDSQLPKDRFSAERLKGVDSTLKIQPAKLEDSAVYLCASSQGTRFNEQFFGPGTRLTVL.

Remarks on this clonotype: Possible read error: a much larger clone is one base away. V gene TRBV2 combines with J gene TRBJ2-2; 9 nucleotides agree with TRBD2. The germline V gene has CDR1 SNHLY and CDR2 FYNNEI. The CDR3 is 14 residues long. CDR3 nucleotides: TGTCCCAGCAGGAATAGCGGGAGTAGGGGGGAGCTGTTTTTT. Protein sequence: CPSRNSGSRGELFF. The full variable domain, with the rest looked up from reference TRBV2 and TRBJ2-2, is EPEVTQTPSHQVTQMGQEVILRCVPISNHLYFYWYRQILGQKVEFLVSFYNNEISEKSEIFDDQFSVERPDGSNFTLKIRSTKLEDSAMYFCPSRNSGSRGELFFGEGSRLTVL.

This chain uses TRBV7-2 with TRBJ2-3; maybe TRBD2 (6 bases). The CDR3 is 14 amino acids. With 5 bases removed from V and 4 bases from J, the gap between germline ends came to 13 bases. In germline, CDR1 is SGHTA, CDR2 FQGNSA. The CDR3 here is CASSHTGGADTQYF. CDR3 in DNA: TGTGCCAGCAGCCACACGGGCGGGGCAGATACGCAGTATTTT.

This clonotype was seen repeatedly, ten times or more. The gene calls are TRBV6-5 and TRBJ1-1; D is perhaps TRBD1 (5 bases). Germline assignment: CDR1 MNHEY and CDR2 SVGAGI. The CDR3 sequence is 16 residues long. Trimming left V 7 bases short and J 1 base short, with 19 bases between. The CDR3 sequence: CASTKGDFLQNTEAFF. CDR3 DNA: TGTGCCAGCACCAAAGGGGACTTTTTACAGAACACTGAAGCTTTCTTT.

At least ten counts were recorded for this clonotype. The V gene is TRBV27, the J gene TRBJ1-5; D uncertain. The CDR3 is 13 amino acids. Trimming cost V 8 bases and J 3 bases, with 11 bases left between them. Germline V gives CDR1 MNHEY, CDR2 SMNVEV (reference sequence). Here the CDR3 reads CASGEQFNQPQHF. CDR3 nucleotides: TGTGCCAGCGGGGAACAGTTCAATCAGCCCCAGCATTTT.

As to this clonotype: This may come from a read error, since a much larger clone is one base off. The V call is TRBV12-5, the J call TRBJ1-2; D is possibly TRBD1 (5 bases). V shed 5 bases and J shed 4 bases, with 23 bases lying between them. The CDR3 is made up of 17 amino acids. Looked up from germline, CDR1 is LGHNT and CDR2 is FRNRAP. This chain's CDR3 is CASGGGFLRGKTYGYTF. DNA of the CDR3: TGTGCTAGTGGTGGGGGATTTTTGCGGGGAAAGACCTATGGCTACACCTTC. Combining the CDR3 with reference TRBV12-5 and TRBJ1-2 gives the whole variable domain DARVTQTPRHKVTEMGQEVTMRCQPILGHNTVFWYRQTMMQGLELLAYFRNRAPLDDSGMPKDRFSAEMPDATLATLKIQPSEPRDSAVYFCASGGGFLRGKTYGYTFGSGTRLTVV.

This clonotype was seen ten or more times. This sequence joins TRBV8-2 and TRBJ1-2. TRBV8-2 represents a pseudogene. The CDR3 spans 16 residues. The CDR3 nucleotides are TGTGGCAGTTCCAAATGTGATAGCCGAAAGACCTATGGCTACACCTTC. It codes for CGSSKCDSRKTYGYTF.

On this clonotype itself: This sequence may be a read error, since a much larger clone differs from it by one base. V usage is TRBV6-5 and J usage is TRBJ1-1; D is unresolved. The CDR3 is 9 amino acids. The V end lost 5 bases, the J end lost 10 bases, and 5 bases lay between the germline ends. The germline V gene encodes CDR1 MNHEY and CDR2 SVGAGI. CDR3 sequence reads: CASSARAFF. The CDR3 DNA is TGTGCCAGCAGTGCCCGAGCTTTCTTT.

This clonotype was found once. A single base separates this from a much larger clone, so it may be a read error. This rearrangement joins TRBV6-4 to TRBJ2-2; 10 bases match TRBD1. The germline gives CDR1 MRHNA, CDR2 SNTAGT. The length of the CDR3 is 16 residues. In DNA form, the CDR3 reads TGTGCCGGCAGTGACTCGGGACAGGGGTACACCGGGGAGCTGTTTTTT. As protein: CAGSDSGQGYTGELFF.

On this clonotype: One end of the junction varies from germline; a read error may be responsible. The rearrangement links TRBV11-2 to TRBJ2-3, with D perhaps TRBD1 or TRBD2 (5 bases each). The tail of the sequence fits TRBJ2-5 better, so the J call may be wrong. In germline, CDR1 is SGHAT, CDR2 FQNNGV. This CDR3 is 11 amino acids long. In DNA form, the CDR3 reads TGCGCATCCGCTCGTGGGGGGACCCAGTACTTC. It translates to CASARGGTQYF.

In the case of this clonotype: This clone may be a read error of a much larger clone one base away. V and J are TRBV3-1 and TRBJ1-1; D is unresolved. The V gene's germline CDR1 is LGHDT and CDR2 YNNKEL (reference sequence). The ends were cut back, 5 bases at V and 4 bases at J, with 23 bases in the middle. The CDR3 is 17 residues long. The CDR3 is CASSCVNPTSIRTEAFF. In DNA form, the CDR3 reads TGTGCCAGCAGCTGCGTAAATCCCACTTCAATTCGCACTGAAGCTTTCTTT.

As regards this clonotype: A junction boundary mismatches the germline segment, possibly from a read error. V usage is TRBV9 and J usage is TRBJ2-7, with 7 bases lining up with TRBD1. The length of the CDR3 is 12 residues. CDR1 and CDR2 from the germline V gene are SGDLS and YYNGEE. The CDR3 bases are TGTTCCAGCAGCCGGGACAGCTACGAGCAGTACTTC. Protein product: CSSSRDSYEQYF.

With respect to this clonotype: It may be a read error: a sequence one base away is much more abundant. This sequence joins TRBV7-9 and TRBJ2-2; D is perhaps TRBD1 (6 bases). The CDR3 contains 18 residues. V lost 1 base and J lost 4, with 19 bases in between. Germline CDR1 and CDR2: SEHNR and FQNEAQ (reference sequence). CDR3 protein: CASSLGPRQGSGTGELFF. The CDR3 bases are TGTGCCAGCAGCTTAGGCCCGAGGCAGGGGTCGGGCACCGGGGAGCTGTTTTTT.

As to this clonotype: A single base separates this from a much larger clone, so it may be a read error. The chain couples TRBV9 to TRBJ2-7; possible D gene TRBD1, 5 bases. Trimming removed 3 bases at V and 0 bases at J, with 13 bases between. There are 15 residues in the CDR3. CDR1 and CDR2 from the germline V gene are SGDLS and YYNGEE. The CDR3 reads CASSAHRFSSYEQYF. The CDR3 bases are TGTGCCAGCAGCGCCCACAGGTTTAGCTCCTACGAGCAGTACTTC.